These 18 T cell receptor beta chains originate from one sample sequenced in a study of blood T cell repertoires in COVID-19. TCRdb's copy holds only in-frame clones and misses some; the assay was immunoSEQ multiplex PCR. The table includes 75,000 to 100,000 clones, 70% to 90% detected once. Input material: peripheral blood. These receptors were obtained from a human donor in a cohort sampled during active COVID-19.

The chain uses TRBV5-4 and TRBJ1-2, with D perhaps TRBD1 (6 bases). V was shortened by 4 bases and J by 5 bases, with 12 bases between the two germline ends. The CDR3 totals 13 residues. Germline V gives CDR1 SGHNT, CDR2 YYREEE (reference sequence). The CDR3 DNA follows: TGTGCCAGCAGCCGGACAGTTTTGTATGGCTACACCTTC. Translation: CASSRTVLYGYTF.

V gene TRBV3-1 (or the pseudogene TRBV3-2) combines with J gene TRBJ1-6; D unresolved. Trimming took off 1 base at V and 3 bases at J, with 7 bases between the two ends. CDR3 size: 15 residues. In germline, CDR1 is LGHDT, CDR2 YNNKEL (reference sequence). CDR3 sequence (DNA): TGTGCCAGCAGCCAAGTTAACAGCTATAATTCACCCCTCCACTTT. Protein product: CASSQVNSYNSPLHF.

The CDR3 sequence: CSARVANEQFF. CDR3 sequence (DNA): TGCAGTGCTAGAGTAGCCAATGAGCAGTTCTTC. The rearrangement links TRBV20-1 to TRBJ2-1; D is undetermined. The CDR3 contains 11 residues. Per germline, CDR1 DFQATT and CDR2 SNEGSKA (reference sequence). V was cut by 1 base and J by 6 bases, with 4 bases left in between.

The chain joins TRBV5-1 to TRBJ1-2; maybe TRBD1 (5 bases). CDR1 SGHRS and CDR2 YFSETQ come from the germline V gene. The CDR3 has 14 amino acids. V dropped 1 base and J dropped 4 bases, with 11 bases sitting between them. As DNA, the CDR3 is TGCGCCAGCAGCTTGTCAGGGATTAGCTATGGCTACACCTTC. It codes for CASSLSGISYGYTF.

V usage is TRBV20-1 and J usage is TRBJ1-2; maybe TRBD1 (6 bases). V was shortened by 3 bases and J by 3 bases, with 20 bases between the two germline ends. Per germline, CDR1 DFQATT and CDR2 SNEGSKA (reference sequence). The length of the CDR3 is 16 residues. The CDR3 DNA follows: TGCAGTGCTAGTAAGACAGGATCATCCCTCTACTATGGCTACACCTTC. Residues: CSASKTGSSLYYGYTF.

The CDR3: CASSSQGRNQPQHF. In DNA, the CDR3 is TGTGCCAGCAGTTCCCAGGGTCGCAATCAGCCCCAGCATTTT. This rearrangement joins TRBV2 to TRBJ1-5, with a possible D match to TRBD1 (5 bases). This CDR3 spans 14 amino acids. Trimming cost V 5 bases and J 2 bases, with 10 bases left between them. Germline V gene sequence: CDR1 SNHLY, CDR2 FYNNEI.

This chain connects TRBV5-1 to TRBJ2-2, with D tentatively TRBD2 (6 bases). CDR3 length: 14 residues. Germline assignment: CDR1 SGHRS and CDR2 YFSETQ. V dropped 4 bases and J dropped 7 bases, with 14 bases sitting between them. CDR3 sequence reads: CASSRTVGGGELFF. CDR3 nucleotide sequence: TGCGCCAGCAGCCGGACTGTCGGGGGCGGGGAGCTGTTTTTT.

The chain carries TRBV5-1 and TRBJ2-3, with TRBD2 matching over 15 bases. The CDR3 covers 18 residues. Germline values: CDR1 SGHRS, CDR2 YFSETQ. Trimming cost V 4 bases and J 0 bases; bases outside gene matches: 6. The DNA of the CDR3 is TGCGCCAGCAGCCAGGGACTAGCGGGGGGAACCAGCACAGATACGCAGTATTTT. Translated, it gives CASSQGLAGGTSTDTQYF.

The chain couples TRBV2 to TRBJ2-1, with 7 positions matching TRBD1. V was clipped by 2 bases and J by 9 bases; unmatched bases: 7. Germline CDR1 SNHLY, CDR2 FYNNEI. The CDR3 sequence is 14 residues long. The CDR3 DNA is TGTGCCAGCAGTGAAACCCAATACAGGGGTGAGCAGTTCTTC. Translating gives CASSETQYRGEQFF.

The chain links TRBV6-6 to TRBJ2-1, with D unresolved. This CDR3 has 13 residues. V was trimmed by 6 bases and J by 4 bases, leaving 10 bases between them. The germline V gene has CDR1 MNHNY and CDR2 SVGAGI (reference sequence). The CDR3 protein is CASRQLRYNEQFF. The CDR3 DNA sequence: TGTGCCAGCAGGCAACTGCGATACAATGAGCAGTTCTTC.

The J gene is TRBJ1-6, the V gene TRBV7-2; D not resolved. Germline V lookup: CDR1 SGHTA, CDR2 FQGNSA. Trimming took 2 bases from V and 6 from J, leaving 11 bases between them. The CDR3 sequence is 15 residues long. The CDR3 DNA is TGTGCCAGCAGCTTAACAGTGAATGGTAATTCACCCCTCCACTTT. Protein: CASSLTVNGNSPLHF.

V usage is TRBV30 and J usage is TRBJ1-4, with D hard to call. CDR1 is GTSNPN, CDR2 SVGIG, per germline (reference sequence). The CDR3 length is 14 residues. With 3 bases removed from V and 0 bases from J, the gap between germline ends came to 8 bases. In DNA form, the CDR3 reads TGTGCCTGGAGGCGCACCACAACTAATGAAAAACTGTTTTTT. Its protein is CAWRRTTTNEKLFF.

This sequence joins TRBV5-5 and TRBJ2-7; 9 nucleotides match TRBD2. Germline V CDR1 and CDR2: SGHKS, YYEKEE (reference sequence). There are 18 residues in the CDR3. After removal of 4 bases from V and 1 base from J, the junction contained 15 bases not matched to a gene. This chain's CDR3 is CASSPLASGSGSSYEQYF. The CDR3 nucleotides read TGTGCCAGCAGCCCACTCGCCTCGGGTAGCGGGAGTTCCTACGAGCAGTACTTC.

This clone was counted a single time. In DNA form, the CDR3 reads TGTGCCAGCAGCTTCTCGGGGCAAGAGACCCAGTACTTC. Amino acids: CASSFSGQETQYF. This chain connects TRBV7-9 to TRBJ2-5, with D perhaps TRBD2 (5 bases). V dropped 3 bases and J dropped 2 bases, with 7 bases sitting between them. Germline CDR1 and CDR2: SEHNR and FQNEAQ (reference sequence). The CDR3 is made up of 13 amino acids.

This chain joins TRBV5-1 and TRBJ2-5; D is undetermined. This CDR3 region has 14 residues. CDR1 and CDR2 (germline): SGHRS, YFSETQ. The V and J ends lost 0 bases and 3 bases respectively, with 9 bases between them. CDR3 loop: CASSLAGAEETQYF. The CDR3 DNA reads TGCGCCAGCAGCTTGGCCGGAGCCGAAGAGACCCAGTACTTC.

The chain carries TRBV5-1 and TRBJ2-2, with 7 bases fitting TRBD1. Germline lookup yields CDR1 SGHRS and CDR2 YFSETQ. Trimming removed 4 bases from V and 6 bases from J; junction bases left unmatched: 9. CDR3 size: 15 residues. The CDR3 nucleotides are TGCGCCAGCAGCATTACAGGGGCGAGGTCCGGGGAGCTGTTTTTT. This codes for CASSITGARSGELFF. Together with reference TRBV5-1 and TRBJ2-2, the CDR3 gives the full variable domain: KAGVTQTPRYLIKTRGQQVTLSCSPISGHRSVSWYQQTPGQGLQFLFEYFSETQRNKGNFPGRFSGRQFSNSRSEMNVSTLELGDSALYLCASSITGARSGELFFGEGSRLTVL.

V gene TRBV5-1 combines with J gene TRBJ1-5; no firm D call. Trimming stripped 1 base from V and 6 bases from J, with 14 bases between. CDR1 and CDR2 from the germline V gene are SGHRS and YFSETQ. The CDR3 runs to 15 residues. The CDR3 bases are TGCGCCAGCAGCTTGAGTCCGGGATACTCTCAGCCCCAGCATTTT. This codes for CASSLSPGYSQPQHF.

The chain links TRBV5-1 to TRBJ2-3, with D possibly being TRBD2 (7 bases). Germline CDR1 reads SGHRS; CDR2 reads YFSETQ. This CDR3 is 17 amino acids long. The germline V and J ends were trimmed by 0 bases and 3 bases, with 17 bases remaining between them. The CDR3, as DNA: TGCGCCAGCAGCTTGGCCCGGGGGGCGGGGAGAACAGATACGCAGTATTTT. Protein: CASSLARGAGRTDTQYF.